This T cell receptor beta chain was sequenced during a study of early stage breast cancer tumors. Study in general: Average read coverage per sample was 7.5 to 10-fold. The study, taken as a whole, reports: In 14 of 16 patients, blood comparison separated tumor from normal breast.

The data were produced by immunoSEQ multiplex PCR, yet TCRdb's version contains in-frame clones alone and is incomplete. The sample lists tens of thousands of clones, roughly four fifths occurring once. Germline V CDR1 and CDR2: SGHAT, FQNNGV. This CDR3 spans 15 amino acids. The V gene lost 5 bases and the J gene lost 2 bases, with 15 bases spanning the gap. A note on this clone: Its antigen is unknown.

Sequenced: breast tumor tissue. This TCR came from a person younger than 45 with breast cancer. The chain combines TRBV11-2 with TRBJ2-5; possibly TRBD1 for D (5 bases). The CDR3 here is CASSPGYRNQETQYF. In DNA, the CDR3 is TGTGCCAGCAGCCCTGGGTACAGGAATCAAGAGACCCAGTACTTC.